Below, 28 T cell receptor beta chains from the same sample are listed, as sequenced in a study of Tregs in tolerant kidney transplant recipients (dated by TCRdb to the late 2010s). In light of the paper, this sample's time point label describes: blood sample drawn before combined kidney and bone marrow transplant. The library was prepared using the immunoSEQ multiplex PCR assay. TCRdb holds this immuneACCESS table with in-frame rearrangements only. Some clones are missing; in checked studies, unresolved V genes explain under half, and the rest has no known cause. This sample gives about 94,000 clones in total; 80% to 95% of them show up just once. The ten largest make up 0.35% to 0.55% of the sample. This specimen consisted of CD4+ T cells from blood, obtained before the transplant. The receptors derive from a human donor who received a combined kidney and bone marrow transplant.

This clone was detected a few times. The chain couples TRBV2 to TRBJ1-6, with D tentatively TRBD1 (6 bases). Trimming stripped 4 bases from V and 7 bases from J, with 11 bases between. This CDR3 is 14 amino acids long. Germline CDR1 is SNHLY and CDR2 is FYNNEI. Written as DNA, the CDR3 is TGTGCCAGCAGTGCATACAGGGAGAATTCACCCCTCCACTTT. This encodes CASSAYRENSPLHF.

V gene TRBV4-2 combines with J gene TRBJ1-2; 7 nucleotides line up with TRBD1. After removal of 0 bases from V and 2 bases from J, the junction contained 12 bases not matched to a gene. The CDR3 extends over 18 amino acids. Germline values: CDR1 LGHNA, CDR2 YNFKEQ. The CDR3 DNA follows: TGTGCCAGCAGCCAAGATGGGGCCAGGGGGATGTCAAACTATGGCTACACCTTC. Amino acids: CASSQDGARGMSNYGYTF.

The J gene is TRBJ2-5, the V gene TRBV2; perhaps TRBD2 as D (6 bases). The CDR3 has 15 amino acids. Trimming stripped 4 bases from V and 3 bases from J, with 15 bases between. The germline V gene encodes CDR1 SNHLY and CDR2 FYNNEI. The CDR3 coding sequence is TGTGCCAGCAGTGGGTTCGGGGGTCATAAAGAGACCCAGTACTTC. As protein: CASSGFGGHKETQYF.

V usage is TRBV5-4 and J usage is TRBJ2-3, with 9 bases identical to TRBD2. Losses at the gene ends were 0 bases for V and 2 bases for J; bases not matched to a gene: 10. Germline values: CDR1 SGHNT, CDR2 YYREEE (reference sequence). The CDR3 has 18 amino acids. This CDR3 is CASSLEGAGGPDTDTQYF. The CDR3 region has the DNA TGTGCCAGCAGCTTGGAAGGGGCGGGGGGGCCAGACACAGATACGCAGTATTTT.

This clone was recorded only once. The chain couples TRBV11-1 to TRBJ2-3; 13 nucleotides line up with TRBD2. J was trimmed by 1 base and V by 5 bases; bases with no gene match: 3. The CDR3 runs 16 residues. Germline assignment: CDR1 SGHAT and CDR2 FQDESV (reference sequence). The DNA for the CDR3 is TGTGCCAGCAGCCAAGGACTAGCGGGGGGCACAGATACGCAGTATTTT. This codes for CASSQGLAGGTDTQYF.

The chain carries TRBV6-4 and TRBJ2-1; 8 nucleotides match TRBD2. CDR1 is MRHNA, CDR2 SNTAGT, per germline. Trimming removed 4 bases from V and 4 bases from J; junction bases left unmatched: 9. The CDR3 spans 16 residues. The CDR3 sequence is CASSASVRGVYNEQFF. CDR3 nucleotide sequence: TGTGCCAGCAGTGCCTCCGTGCGGGGGGTATACAATGAGCAGTTCTTC.

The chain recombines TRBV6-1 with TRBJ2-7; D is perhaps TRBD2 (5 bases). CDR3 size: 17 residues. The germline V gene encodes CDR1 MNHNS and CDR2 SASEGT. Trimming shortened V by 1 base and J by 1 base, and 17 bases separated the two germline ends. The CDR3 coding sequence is TGTGCCAGCAGTGAAGGGCAAGGGATCCGGAGGTCCTACGAGCAGTACTTC. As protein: CASSEGQGIRRSYEQYF.

As DNA, the CDR3 is TGTGCCAGCAGCTTAGATCCGCAGGTCTACGAGCAGTACTTC. Amino acids: CASSLDPQVYEQYF. The chain employs TRBV11-2 and TRBJ2-7; D is undetermined. Germline lookup yields CDR1 SGHAT and CDR2 FQNNGV. The V end was cut by 0 bases, the J end by 3 bases, with 9 bases between. CDR3 length equals 14 residues.

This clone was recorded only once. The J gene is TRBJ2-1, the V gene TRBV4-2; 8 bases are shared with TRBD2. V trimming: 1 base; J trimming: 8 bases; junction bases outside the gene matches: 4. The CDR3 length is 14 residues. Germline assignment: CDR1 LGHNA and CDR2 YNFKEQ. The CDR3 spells CASSQAGGGDEQFF. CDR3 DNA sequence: TGTGCCAGCAGCCAAGCGGGGGGGGGTGATGAGCAGTTCTTC.

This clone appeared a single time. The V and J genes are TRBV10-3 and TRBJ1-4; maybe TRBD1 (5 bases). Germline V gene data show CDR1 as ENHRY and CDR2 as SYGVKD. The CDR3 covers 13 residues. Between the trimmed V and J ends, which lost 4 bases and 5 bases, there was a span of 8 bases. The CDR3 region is CAISGQYNEKLFF. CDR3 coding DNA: TGTGCCATCAGTGGACAGTACAATGAAAAACTGTTTTTT.

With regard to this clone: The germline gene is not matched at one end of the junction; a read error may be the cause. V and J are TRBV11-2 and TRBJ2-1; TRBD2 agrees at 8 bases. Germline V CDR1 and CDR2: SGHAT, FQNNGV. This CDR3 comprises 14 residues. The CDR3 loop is CASSLAGSYNEQFF. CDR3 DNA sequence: TGTGCCAGCAGTTTAGCGGGGTCCTACAATGAGCAGTTCTTC.

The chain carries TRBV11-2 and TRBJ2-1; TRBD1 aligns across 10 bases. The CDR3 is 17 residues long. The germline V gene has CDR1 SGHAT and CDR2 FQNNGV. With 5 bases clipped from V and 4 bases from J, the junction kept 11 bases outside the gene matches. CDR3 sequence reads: CASSEFGGTGVYNEQFF. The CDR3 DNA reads TGTGCCAGCAGCGAATTCGGGGGGACAGGGGTTTACAATGAGCAGTTCTTC.

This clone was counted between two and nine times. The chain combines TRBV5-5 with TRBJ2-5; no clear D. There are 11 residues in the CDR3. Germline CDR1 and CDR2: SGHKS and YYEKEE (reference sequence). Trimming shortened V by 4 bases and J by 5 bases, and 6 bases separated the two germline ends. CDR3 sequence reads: CASSLEETQYF. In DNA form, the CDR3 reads TGTGCCAGCAGCCTAGAGGAGACCCAGTACTTC.

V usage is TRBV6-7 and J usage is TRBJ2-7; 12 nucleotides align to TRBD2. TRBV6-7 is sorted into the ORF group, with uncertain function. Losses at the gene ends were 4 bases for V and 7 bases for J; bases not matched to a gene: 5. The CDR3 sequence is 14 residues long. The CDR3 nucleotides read TGTGCCAGCAGTTCTAGCGGGAGGGCGGGTGAGCAGTACTTC. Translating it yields CASSSSGRAGEQYF.

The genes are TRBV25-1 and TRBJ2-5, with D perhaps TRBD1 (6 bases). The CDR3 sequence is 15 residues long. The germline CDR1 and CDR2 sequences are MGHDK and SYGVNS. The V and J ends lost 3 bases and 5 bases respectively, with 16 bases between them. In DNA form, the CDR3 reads TGTGCCAGCAGTGACGTTGGGGGCACGTGGGAGACCCAGTACTTC. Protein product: CASSDVGGTWETQYF. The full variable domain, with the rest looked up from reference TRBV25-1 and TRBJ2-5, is EADIYQTPRYLVIGTGKKITLECSQTMGHDKMYWYQQDPGMELHLIHYSYGVNSTEKGDLSSESTVSRIRTEHFPLTLESARPSHTSQYLCASSDVGGTWETQYFGPGTRLLVL.

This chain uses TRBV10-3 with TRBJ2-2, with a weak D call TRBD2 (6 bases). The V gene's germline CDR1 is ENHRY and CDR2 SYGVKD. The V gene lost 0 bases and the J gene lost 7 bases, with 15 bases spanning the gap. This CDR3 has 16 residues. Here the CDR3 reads CAISESARGGDGELFF. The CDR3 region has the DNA TGTGCCATCAGTGAGTCCGCGCGGGGAGGCGACGGGGAGCTGTTTTTT.

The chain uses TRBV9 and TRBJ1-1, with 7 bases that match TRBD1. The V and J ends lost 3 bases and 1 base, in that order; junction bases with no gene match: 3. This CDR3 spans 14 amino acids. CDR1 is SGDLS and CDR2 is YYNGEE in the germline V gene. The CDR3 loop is CASSGGQSNTEAFF. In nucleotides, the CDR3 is TGTGCCAGCAGCGGGGGACAGTCGAACACTGAAGCTTTCTTT.

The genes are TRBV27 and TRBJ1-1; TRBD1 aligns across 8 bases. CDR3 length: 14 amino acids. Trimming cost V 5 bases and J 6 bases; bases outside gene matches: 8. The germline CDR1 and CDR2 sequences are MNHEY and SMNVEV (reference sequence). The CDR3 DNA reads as TGTGCCAGCAGTCCCCTGGACAGGGCCCCTGAAGCTTTCTTT. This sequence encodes CASSPLDRAPEAFF.

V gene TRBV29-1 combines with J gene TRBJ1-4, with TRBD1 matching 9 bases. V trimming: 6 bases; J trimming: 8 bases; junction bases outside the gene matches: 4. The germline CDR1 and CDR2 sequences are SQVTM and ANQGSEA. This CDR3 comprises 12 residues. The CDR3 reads CSVGQGPEKLFF. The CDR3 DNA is TGCAGCGTCGGACAGGGGCCGGAAAAACTGTTTTTT.

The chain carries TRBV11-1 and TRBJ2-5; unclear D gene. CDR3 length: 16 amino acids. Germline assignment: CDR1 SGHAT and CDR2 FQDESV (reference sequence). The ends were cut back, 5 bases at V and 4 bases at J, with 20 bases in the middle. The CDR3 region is CASSPMLAAARETQYF. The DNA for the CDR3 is TGTGCCAGCAGCCCCATGCTCGCGGCAGCGCGAGAGACCCAGTACTTC.

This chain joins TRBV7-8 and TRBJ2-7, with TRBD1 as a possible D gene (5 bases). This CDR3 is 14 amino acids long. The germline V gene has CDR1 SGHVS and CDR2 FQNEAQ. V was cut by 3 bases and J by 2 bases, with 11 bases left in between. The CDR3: CASSFRGLPYEQYF. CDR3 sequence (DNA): TGTGCCAGCAGCTTTAGGGGCTTACCCTACGAGCAGTACTTC. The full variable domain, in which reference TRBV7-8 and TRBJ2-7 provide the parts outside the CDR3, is GAGVSQSPRYKVAKRGQDVALRCDPISGHVSLFWYQQALGQGPEFLTYFQNEAQLDKSGLPSDRFFAERPEGSVSTLKIQRTQQEDSAVYLCASSFRGLPYEQYFGPGTRLTVT.

The CDR3 DNA sequence: TGTGCCAGTAGGACTAGCGGGGTGAGAGATACGCAGTATTTT. As protein: CASRTSGVRDTQYF. V gene TRBV10-3 combines with J gene TRBJ2-3; TRBD2 matches at 12 bases. Trimming cost V 10 bases and J 5 bases; bases outside gene matches: 7. This CDR3 is 14 amino acids long. Germline CDR1 and CDR2: ENHRY and SYGVKD.

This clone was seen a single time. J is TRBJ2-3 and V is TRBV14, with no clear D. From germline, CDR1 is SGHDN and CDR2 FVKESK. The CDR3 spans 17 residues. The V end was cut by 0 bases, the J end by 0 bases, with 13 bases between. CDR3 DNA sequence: TGTGCCAGCAGCCAAGATACGCGGCGGCCAAGCACAGATACGCAGTATTTT. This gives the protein CASSQDTRRPSTDTQYF.

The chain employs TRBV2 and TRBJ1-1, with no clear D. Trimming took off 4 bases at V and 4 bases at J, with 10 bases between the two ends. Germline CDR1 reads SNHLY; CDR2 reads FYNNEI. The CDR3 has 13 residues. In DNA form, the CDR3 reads TGTGCCAGCAGTGTCGAGGGAGTCACTGAAGCTTTCTTT. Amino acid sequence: CASSVEGVTEAFF.

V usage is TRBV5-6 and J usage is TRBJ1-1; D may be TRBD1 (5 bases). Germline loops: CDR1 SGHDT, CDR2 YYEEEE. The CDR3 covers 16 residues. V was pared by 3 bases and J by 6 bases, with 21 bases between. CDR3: CASSSPLHGGTAEAFF. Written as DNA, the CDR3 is TGTGCCAGCAGCTCCCCCCTTCATGGAGGGACTGCTGAAGCTTTCTTT.

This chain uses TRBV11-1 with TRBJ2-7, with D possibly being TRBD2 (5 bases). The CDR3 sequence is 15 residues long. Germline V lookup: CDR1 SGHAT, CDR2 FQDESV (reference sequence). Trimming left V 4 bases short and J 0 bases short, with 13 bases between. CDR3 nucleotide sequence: TGTGCCAGCAGCTCCGGCCTAGCCACCTCCTACGAGCAGTACTTC. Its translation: CASSSGLATSYEQYF.

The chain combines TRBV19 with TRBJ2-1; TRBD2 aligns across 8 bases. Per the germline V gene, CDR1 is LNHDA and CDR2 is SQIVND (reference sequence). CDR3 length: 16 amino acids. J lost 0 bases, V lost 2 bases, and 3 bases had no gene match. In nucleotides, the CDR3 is TGTGCCAGTAGTATAAGAGCGGGGGACTCCTACAATGAGCAGTTCTTC. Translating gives CASSIRAGDSYNEQFF.

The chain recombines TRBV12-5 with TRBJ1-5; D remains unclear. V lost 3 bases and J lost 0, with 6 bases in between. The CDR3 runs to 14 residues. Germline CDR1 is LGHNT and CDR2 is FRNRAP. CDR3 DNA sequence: TGTGCTAGTGGTTTTCTGGCTAGCAATCAGCCCCAGCATTTT. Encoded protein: CASGFLASNQPQHF.